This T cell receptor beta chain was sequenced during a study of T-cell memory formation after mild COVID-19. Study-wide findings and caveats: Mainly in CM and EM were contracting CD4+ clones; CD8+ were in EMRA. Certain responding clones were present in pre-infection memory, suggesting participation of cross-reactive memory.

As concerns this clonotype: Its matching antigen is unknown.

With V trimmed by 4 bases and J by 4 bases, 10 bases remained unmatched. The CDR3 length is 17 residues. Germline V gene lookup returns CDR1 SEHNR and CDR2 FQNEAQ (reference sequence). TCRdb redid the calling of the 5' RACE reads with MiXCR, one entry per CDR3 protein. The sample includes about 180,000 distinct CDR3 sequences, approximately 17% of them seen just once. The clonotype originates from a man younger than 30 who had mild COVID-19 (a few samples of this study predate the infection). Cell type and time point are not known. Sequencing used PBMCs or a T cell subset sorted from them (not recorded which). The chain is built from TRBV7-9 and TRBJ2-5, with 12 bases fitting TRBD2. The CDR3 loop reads CASSYGLAGGPRETQYF. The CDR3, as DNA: TGTGCCAGCAGCTACGGGCTAGCGGGGGGGCCGCGAGAGACCCAGTACTTC.